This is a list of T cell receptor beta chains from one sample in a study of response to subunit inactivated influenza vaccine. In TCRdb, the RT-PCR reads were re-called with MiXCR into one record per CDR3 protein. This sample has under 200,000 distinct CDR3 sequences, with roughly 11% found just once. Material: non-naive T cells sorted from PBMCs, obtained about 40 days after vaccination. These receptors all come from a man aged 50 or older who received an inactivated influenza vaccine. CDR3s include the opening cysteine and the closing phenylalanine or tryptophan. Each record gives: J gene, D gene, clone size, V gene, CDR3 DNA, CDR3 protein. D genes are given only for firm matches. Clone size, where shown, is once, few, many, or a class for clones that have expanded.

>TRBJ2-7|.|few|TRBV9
TGTGCCAGCAGCGTAAACTCCTACGAGCAGTACTTC
CASSVNSYEQYF
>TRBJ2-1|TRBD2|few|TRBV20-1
TGCAGTGCCGAGCCCCTAGCGGGAGGTCTCTATGAGCAGTTCTTC
CSAEPLAGGLYEQFF
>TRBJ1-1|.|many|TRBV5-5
TGTGCCAGCAGGCCGGGGTTGGGGTCCACTGAAGCTTTCTTT
CASRPGLGSTEAFF
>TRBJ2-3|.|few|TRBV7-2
TGTGCCAGCAGCTCCTCCCGGCTAGATACGCAGTATTTT
CASSSSRLDTQYF
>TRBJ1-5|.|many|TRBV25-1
TGTGCCAGCAGCACGGCAGGTCAGCCCCAGCATTTT
CASSTAGQPQHF
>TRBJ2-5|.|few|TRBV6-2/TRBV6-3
TGTGCCAGCAGTTCTACCAGACAAGCCGTATCACAGACCCAGTACTTC
CASSSTRQAVSQTQYF
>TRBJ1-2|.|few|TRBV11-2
TGTGCCAGCAGCTTCTTCGCGCGGCGGAACTATGGCTACACCTTC
CASSFFARRNYGYTF
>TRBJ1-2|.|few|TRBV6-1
TGTGCCAGCAGTGACTTCCGAGACTCTGGCTACACCTTC
CASSDFRDSGYTF
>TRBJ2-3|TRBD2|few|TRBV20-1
TGCAGTGCTAGAGATCTTTCCGGGACTAGTTGGGATACGCAGTATTTT
CSARDLSGTSWDTQYF
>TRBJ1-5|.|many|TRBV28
TGTGCCAGTTTCAGGGGTGGGCAGCCCCAGCATTTT
CASFRGGQPQHF
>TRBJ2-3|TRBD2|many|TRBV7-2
TGTGCCAGCACCAGTAGGACTAGCGGGGGAACCACGCAGTATTTT
CASTSRTSGGTTQYF
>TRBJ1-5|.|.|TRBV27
TGTGCCAGCAGTTTAAGGGCGGGAATGAGCAATCAGCCCCAGCATTTT
CASSLRAGMSNQPQHF
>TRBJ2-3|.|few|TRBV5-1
TGCGCCAGCAGCGGGCGCAGGGGTAGCGGCACAGATACGCAGTATTTT
CASSGRRGSGTDTQYF
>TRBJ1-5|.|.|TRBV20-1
TGCAGTGCTAGTCCCGGGGCAAGAAGCAATCAGCCCCAGCATTTT
CSASPGARSNQPQHF
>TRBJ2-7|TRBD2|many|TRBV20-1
TGCAGTGCTCAAGAAACCACTAGCGGGAGGTTCTACGAGCAGTACTTC
CSAQETTSGRFYEQYF
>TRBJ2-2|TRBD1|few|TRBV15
TGTGCCACCAGCAGGCAGGGGGACACCGGGGAGCTGTTTTTT
CATSRQGDTGELFF
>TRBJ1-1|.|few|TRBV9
TGTGCCAGCAGCGTAGGGGGAATTATGAACACTGAAGCTTTCTTT
CASSVGGIMNTEAFF
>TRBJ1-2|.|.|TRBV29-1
TGCAGCGCTGGTCGGGAGCCGAACTATGGCTACACCTTC
CSAGREPNYGYTF
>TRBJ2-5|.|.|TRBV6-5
TGTGCCAGCAGTTACTCCTCGGGGGTACGGGAGACCCAGTACTTC
CASSYSSGVRETQYF
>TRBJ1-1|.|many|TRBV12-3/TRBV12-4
TGTGCCAGCAGTTTAAATCTTGTACAGGAAGCTTTCTTT
CASSLNLVQEAFF
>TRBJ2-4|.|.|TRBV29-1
TGCAGCGTTGAAGGAAGAAGGGGGGTCAAAAACATTCAGTACTTC
CSVEGRRGVKNIQYF
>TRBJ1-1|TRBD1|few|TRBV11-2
TGTGCCAGCAGCAACTTGGTGGACAGGGTGAGAAGGGCTGAAGCTTTCTTT
CASSNLVDRVRRAEAFF
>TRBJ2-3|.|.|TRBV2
TGTGCCAGCAGTGGAGCGCTGGAGGGGGTGGATACGCAGTATTTT
CASSGALEGVDTQYF
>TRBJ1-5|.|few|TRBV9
TGTGCCAGCAGCGTAGGAGGGTCGGATCAGCCCCAGCATTTT
CASSVGGSDQPQHF
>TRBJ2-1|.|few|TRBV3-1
TGTGCCAGCAGCCTAGGATATGAGCAGTTCTTC
CASSLGYEQFF
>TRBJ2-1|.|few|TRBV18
TGTGCCAGCTCAGCACACGTGGGCGATGAGCAGTTCTTC
CASSAHVGDEQFF
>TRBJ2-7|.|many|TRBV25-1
TGTGCCACTCGCACTGGTGCATCCTACGAGCAGTACTTC
CATRTGASYEQYF
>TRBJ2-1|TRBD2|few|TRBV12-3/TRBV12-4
TGTGCCAGCAGTCGGACTAGCCGGAATGAGCAGTTCTTC
CASSRTSRNEQFF
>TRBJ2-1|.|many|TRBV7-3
TGTGCCAGCAGCTTTGGAACTGGATACAATGAGCAGTTCTTC
CASSFGTGYNEQFF
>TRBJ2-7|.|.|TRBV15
TGTGCCACCAGCCCTATTTCCCGGGCCGAGCAGTACTTC
CATSPISRAEQYF
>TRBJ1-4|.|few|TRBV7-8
TGTGCCAGCAGCCCACAGGGTTCATGGGAAAAACTGTTTTTT
CASSPQGSWEKLFF
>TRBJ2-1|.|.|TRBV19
TGTGCCAGTAGTATGAGAGGCGGACTGAACTACAATGAGCAGTTCTTC
CASSMRGGLNYNEQFF
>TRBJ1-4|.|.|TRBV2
TGTGCCAGCAGTGAAGCGTTAGGGGTTGTAAAACTGTTTTTT
CASSEALGVVKLFF
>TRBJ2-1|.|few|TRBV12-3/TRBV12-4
TGTGCCAGCAGTTTCTACGGGGATGAGCAGTTCTTC
CASSFYGDEQFF
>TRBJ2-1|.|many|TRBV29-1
TGCAGCGGAGAGAGTCGAAGAAGGGAGTTCTTC
CSGESRRREFF
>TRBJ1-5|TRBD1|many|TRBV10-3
TGTGCCATCAGTGAAGATGGGTGGGCAGGGGGAAATAGCAATCAGCCCCAGCATTTT
CAISEDGWAGGNSNQPQHF
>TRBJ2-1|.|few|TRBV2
TGTGCCAGCAGTGGCCCCCGTAGGAATGAGCAGTTCTTC
CASSGPRRNEQFF
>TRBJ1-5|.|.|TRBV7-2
TGTGCCAGCAGCTTAACCTCGGAAGGTCAGCCCCAGCATTTT
CASSLTSEGQPQHF
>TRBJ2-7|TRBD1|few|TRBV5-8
TGTGCCAGCAGCTTGGGACAGGGGCTCACCTACGAGCAGTACTTC
CASSLGQGLTYEQYF
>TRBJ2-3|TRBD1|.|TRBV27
TGTGCCAGCAGTTTATCCACAGGGGGGTCAGATACGCAGTATTTT
CASSLSTGGSDTQYF
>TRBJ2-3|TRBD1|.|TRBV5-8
TGTGCCAGCAGCACTGGGACAGCTGGGGTCACAGATACGCAGTATTTT
CASSTGTAGVTDTQYF
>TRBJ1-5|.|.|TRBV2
TGTGCCAGCAGTTTTGGGGGCAGGGGCTATAGCAATCAGCCCCAGCATTTT
CASSFGGRGYSNQPQHF
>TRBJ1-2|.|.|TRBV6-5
TGTGCCAGCAGTTCCCTCGCGGCGGGGGAGGTCTATGGCTACACCTTC
CASSSLAAGEVYGYTF